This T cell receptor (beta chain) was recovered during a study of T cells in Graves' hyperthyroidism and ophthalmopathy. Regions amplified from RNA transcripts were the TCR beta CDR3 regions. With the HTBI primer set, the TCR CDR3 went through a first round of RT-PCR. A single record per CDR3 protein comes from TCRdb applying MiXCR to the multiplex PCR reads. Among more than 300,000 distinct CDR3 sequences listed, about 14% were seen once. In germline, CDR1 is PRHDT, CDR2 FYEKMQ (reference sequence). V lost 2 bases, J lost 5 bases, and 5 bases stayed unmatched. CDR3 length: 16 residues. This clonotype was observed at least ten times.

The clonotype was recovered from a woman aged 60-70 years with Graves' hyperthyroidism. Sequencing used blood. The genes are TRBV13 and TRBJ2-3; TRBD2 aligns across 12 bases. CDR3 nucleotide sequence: TGTGCCAGCAGCTTACTAGCGGGAGGGCCCGTAGATACGCAGTATTTT. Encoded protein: CASSLLAGGPVDTQYF.